This T cell receptor (beta chain) is from a study of blood T cell repertoires in COVID-19. Study details: Whether acute or convalescent, the COVID-19 samples came from the United States, Italy and Spain. Nucleic acid was either cDNA or gDNA, and it came from T cells, B-cell-depleted T cells, or PBMCs.

Original processing notes: Using reference gene primer amplification, nucleated cell counts were estimated. Sequencing was performed with immunoSEQ multiplex PCR; in TCRdb, only in-frame clones are kept and a portion is missing. V, J and clone size are taken as reported in that table, and D and trimming were inferred from the DNA itself. In the table there are some 220,000 clones, approximately 83% of which are singletons. The germline V gene has CDR1 SGHNT and CDR2 YYREEE (reference sequence). This CDR3 contains 14 residues. V was cut by 3 bases and J by 4 bases, with 13 bases left in between. The sample taken for sequencing was peripheral blood. The gene calls are TRBV5-4 and TRBJ1-2; D possibly corresponds to TRBD1 (6 bases). This sequence originates from a human donor in a cohort sampled during active COVID-19. The CDR3 reads CASSSPGTTYGYTF. Written as DNA, the CDR3 is TGTGCCAGCAGCTCCCCCGGGACAACCTATGGCTACACCTTC.